The source of this T cell receptor (beta chain) is a study of T cell clonotyping in hematopoietic cell transplantation. As for the study in general: Cytoreduction preceded collection of pretransplant recipient samples.

Here immunoSEQ multiplex PCR was the method, and the copy in TCRdb shows in-frame clones only, minus some. The repertoire holds 7,000 or so clones, with about 86% as singletons. Time point indicated: recipient sample about 28 days before transplant, after cytoreduction. Recipient blood drawn about 28 days pretransplant and days 30, 100, 180 after. There are 11 residues in the CDR3. In germline, CDR1 is SGHAT, CDR2 FQNNGV. Study-wide results and caveats: Pathologically expanded recipient clonotypes increased progressively from day 30 to day 180 as diversity fell. At the given depth, recipient repertoires were over 97% de novo clonotypes.

This clone turned up a few times. What it binds is unknown. This receptor was identified in a man younger than 40 with acute myeloid leukemia. Some clones in this sample may be carry-over from other donors' samples. The starting material was peripheral blood mononuclear cells, obtained before stem cell transplant. This chain joins TRBV11-2 and TRBJ2-5; a weak D match, TRBD1 (5 bases). The assigned J gene may be wrong: the sequence end matches TRBJ2-7 better. The CDR3 protein is CASSSGYEQYF. In nucleotides, the CDR3 is TGTGCCAGCAGCTCAGGGTACGAGCAGTACTTC.